The 2 T cell receptor beta chains given below trace back to one sample, sequenced in a study of cytomegalovirus exposure and HLA in healthy donors. The PCR had 60 Vbeta and 13 Jbeta primers. Generated by immunoSEQ multiplex PCR, the TCRdb table keeps only in-frame clones and is missing some. Here the sample spans some 140,000 clones, 80% being singletons. Specimen: PBMCs. The receptors here all came from a woman in her 40s in good health and CMV-seropositive.

The chain links TRBV5-1 to TRBJ2-5; D is possibly TRBD2 (6 bases). The V end was cut by 0 bases, the J end by 4 bases, with 19 bases between. Germline CDR1 is SGHRS and CDR2 is YFSETQ. The length of the CDR3 is 17 residues. The CDR3: CASSLGATLGGIETQYF. CDR3 DNA sequence: TGCGCCAGCAGCTTGGGGGCGACACTAGGAGGGATAGAGACCCAGTACTTC.

The chain combines TRBV30 with TRBJ1-1; D uncertain. The germline V gene encodes CDR1 GTSNPN and CDR2 SVGIG (reference sequence). CDR3 length: 13 amino acids. Trimming removed 6 bases at V and 1 base at J, with 12 bases between. The CDR3 nucleotides are TGTGCCTGCCCCCGGCGAGGGAACACTGAAGCTTTCTTT. Its translation: CACPRRGNTEAFF. Variable domain in full (rest from reference TRBV30 and TRBJ1-1): SQTIHQWPATLVQPVGSPLSLECTVEGTSNPNLYWYRQAAGRGLQLLFYSVGIGQISSEVPQNLSASRPQDRQFILSSKKLLLSDSGFYLCACPRRGNTEAFFGQGTRLTVV.